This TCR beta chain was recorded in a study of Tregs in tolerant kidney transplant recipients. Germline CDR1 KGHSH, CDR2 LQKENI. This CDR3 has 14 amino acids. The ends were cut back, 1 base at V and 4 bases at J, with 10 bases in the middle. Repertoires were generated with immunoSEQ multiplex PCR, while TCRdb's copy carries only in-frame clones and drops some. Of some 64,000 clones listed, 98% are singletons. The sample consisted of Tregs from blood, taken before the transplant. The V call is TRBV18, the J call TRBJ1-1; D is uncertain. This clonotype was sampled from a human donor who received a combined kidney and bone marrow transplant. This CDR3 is CASSPLVESTEAFF. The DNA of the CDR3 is TGTGCCAGCTCACCACTTGTGGAGAGCACTGAAGCTTTCTTT.